A single sample is the source of the 4 T cell receptor beta chains below, sequenced in a study of blood T cell repertoires in COVID-19. Data came from immunoSEQ multiplex PCR; TCRdb stores just in-frame clones and leaves some out. The sample contains about 430,000 clones, more than 70% of which appear only once. Material for sequencing was PBMCs or T cells enriched from blood (not recorded which). These receptors were collected from a woman aged 18-35 years who had been exposed to COVID-19.

The chain uses TRBV12-3 or TRBV12-4 and TRBJ2-7; D remains unclear. V dropped 3 bases and J dropped 7 bases, with 13 bases sitting between them. This CDR3 has 13 residues. CDR3 nucleotide sequence: TGTGCCAGCAGTTTTCCGGGTCCTGAAGAGCAGTACTTC. Translating it yields CASSFPGPEEQYF.

The rearrangement joins TRBV21-1 to TRBJ1-4; the listed D gene, TRBD1, was not tested against the DNA. TRBV21-1 is shown as a pseudogene. The CDR3 runs to 15 residues. CDR3 region: CASSRTGNVDEKLFF. The CDR3 bases are TGTGCCAGCAGTCGCACAGGGAATGTTGATGAAAAACTGTTTTTT.

The CDR3 nucleotides read TGTGCCAGCTCACCACCGTCCGGGGTGCCTGGAAACACCATATATTTT. Residues: CASSPPSGVPGNTIYF. The chain carries TRBV18 and TRBJ1-3; D is unclear. Between the trimmed V and J ends, which lost 0 bases and 2 bases, there was a span of 11 bases. Germline CDR1 KGHSH, CDR2 LQKENI. This CDR3 contains 16 residues.

The V call is TRBV7-2, the J call TRBJ2-7; 9 positions agree with TRBD1. After removal of 5 bases from V and 5 bases from J, the junction contained 7 bases not matched to a gene. CDR3 size: 14 residues. The germline V gene has CDR1 SGHTA and CDR2 FQGNSA. CDR3: CASSDRDREDEQYF. In DNA form, the CDR3 reads TGTGCCAGCAGCGACCGGGACAGGGAGGACGAGCAGTACTTC.